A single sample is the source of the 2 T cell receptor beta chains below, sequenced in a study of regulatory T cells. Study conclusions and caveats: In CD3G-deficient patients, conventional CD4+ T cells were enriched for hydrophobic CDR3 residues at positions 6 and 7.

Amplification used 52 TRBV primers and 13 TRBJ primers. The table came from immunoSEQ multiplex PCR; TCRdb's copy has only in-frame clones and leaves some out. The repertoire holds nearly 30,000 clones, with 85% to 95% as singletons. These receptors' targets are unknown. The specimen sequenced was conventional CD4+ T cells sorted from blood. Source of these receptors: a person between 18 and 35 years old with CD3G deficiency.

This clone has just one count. CDR3 residues: CSVEQGTDTQYF. CDR3 in DNA: TGCAGCGTTGAGCAGGGCACAGATACGCAGTATTTT. This chain connects TRBV29-1 to TRBJ2-3; D uncertain. Trimming took off 3 bases at V and 1 base at J, with 5 bases between the two ends. Germline-derived CDR1 and CDR2 are SQVTM and ANQGSEA. The CDR3 has 12 residues.

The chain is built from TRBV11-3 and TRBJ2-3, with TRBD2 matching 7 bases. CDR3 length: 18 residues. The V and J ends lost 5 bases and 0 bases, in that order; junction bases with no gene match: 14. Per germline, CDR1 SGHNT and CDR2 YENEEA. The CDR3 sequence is CASSLAVQITTSTDTQYF. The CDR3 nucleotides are TGTGCCAGCAGCCTAGCGGTACAAATAACTACTAGCACAGATACGCAGTATTTT.